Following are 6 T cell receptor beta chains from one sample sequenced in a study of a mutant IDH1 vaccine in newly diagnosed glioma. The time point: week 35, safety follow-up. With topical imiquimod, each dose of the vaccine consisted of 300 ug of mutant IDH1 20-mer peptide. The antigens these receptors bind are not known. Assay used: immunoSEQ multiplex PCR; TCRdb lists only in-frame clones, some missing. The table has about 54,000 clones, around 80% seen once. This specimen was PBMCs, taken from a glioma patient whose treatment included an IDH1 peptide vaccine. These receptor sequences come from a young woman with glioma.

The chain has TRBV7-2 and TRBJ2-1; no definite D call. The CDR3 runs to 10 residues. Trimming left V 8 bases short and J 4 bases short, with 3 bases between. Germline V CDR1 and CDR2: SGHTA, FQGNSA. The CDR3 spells CASGYNEQFF. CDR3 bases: TGTGCCAGCGGTTACAATGAGCAGTTCTTC.

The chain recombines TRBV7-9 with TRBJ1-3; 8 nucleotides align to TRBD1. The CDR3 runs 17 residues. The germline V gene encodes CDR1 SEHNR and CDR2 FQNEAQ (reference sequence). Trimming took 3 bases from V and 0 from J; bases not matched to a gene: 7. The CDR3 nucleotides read TGTGCCAGCAGCTTCACTGGACAGGGCCGCTCTGGAAACACCATATATTTT. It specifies CASSFTGQGRSGNTIYF.

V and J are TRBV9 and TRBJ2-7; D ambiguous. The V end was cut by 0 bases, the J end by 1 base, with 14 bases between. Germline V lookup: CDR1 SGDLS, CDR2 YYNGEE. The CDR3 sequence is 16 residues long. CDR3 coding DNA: TGTGCCAGCAGCGTAGAGGGTTCGGTTTGGTCCTACGAGCAGTACTTC. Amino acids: CASSVEGSVWSYEQYF.

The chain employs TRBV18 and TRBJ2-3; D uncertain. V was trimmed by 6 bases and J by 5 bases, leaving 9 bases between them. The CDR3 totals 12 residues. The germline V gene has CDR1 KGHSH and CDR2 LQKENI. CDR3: CASSPFGDTQYF. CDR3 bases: TGTGCCAGCTCCCCCTTCGGAGATACGCAGTATTTT.

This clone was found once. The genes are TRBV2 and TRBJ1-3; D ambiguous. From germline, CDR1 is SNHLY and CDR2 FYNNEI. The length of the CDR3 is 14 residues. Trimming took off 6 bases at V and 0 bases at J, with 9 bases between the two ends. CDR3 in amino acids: CASRSTFSGNTIYF. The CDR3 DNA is TGTGCCAGCAGATCAACCTTCTCTGGAAACACCATATATTTT.

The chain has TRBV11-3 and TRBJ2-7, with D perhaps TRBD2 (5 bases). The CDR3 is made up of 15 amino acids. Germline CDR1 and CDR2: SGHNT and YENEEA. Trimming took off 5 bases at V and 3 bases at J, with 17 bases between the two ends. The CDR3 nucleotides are TGTGCCAGCAGCCCGAGGTCGGGGAAGGTCTACGAGCAGTACTTC. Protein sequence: CASSPRSGKVYEQYF.